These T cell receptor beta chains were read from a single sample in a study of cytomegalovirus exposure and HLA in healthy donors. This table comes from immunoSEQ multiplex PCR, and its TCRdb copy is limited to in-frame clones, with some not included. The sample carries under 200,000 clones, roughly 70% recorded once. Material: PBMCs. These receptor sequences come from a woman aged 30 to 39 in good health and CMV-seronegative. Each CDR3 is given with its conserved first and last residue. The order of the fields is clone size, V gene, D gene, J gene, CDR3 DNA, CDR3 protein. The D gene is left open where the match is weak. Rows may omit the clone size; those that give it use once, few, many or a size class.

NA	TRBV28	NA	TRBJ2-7	TGTGCCATCAGTGAGGGGGTCCTCTACGAGCAGTACTTC	CAISEGVLYEQYF
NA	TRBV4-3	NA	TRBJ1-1	TGCGCCAGCAGCCCTACCGACAGGTCCACTGAAGCTTTCTTT	CASSPTDRSTEAFF
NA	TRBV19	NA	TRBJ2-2	TGTGCCAGTAGTACGACAGGAAGGGGAACCGGGGAGCTGTTTTTT	CASSTTGRGTGELFF
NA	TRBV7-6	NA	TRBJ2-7	TGTGCCAGCAGCTTCGGGACTCTCGTCGAGCAGTACTTC	CASSFGTLVEQYF
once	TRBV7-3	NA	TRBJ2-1	TGTGCCAGCAGCTTAGGTCGGGCGGGGTCCTACAATGAGCAGTTCTTC	CASSLGRAGSYNEQFF
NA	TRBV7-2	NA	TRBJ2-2	TGTGCCAGCAGCTCTGTATCCGGGGAGCTGTTTTTT	CASSSVSGELFF
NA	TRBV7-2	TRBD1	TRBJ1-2	TGTGCCAGCAGCTTAAGGAGGACAGGGAACTATGGCTACACCTTC	CASSLRRTGNYGYTF
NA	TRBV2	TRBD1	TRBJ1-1	TGTGCCAGCAGTGGCCGGGACAGGCCTGCTGAAGCTTTCTTT	CASSGRDRPAEAFF
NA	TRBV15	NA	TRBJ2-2	TGTGCCACCAGCAGAGGACTAGTGATCCCCTCTAGTCCGAACACCGGGGAGCTGTTTTTT	CATSRGLVIPSSPNTGELFF
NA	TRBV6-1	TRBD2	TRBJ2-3	TGTGCCAGCAGTGTGGGCGGGGGGGGTACAGATACGCAGTATTTT	CASSVGGGGTDTQYF
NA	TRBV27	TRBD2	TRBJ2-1	TGTGCCAGCAGTTTCGGGGGGTCACTCGATGAGCAGTTCTTC	CASSFGGSLDEQFF
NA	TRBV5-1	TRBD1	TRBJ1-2	TGCGCCAGCAGCTCTAGACAGGGGGCCAACTATGGCTACACCTTC	CASSSRQGANYGYTF
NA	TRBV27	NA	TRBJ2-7	TGTGCCAGCGGACTCCAAATATCCTACGAGCAGTACTTC	CASGLQISYEQYF
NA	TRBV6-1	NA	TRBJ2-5	TGTGCCAGCAGGGACAGCCCGATGTACCAAGAGACCCAGTACTTC	CASRDSPMYQETQYF
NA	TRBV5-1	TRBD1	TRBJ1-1	TGCGCCAGCAGCTTGGTACAGGGGGCGGCCACTGAAGCTTTCTTT	CASSLVQGAATEAFF
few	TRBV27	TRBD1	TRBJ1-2	TGTGCCAGCAGTTTATCGGTTAGGGCAGGGGGTGGCTATGGCTACACCTTC	CASSLSVRAGGGYGYTF